These 5 T cell receptor beta chains were sequenced from one sample in a study of blood T cell repertoires in COVID-19. TCRdb's table, derived via immunoSEQ multiplex PCR, lists solely in-frame clones and lacks some. This sample yields 380,000 or so clones, of which 70% to 90% are seen a single time; 2% to 2.5% belongs to the top ten. The sequencing sample was made of PBMCs or T cells enriched from blood (not recorded which). All receptors come from a woman aged 40 to 50 with acute COVID-19.

The chain recombines TRBV2 with TRBJ2-2; possibly TRBD1 for D (6 bases). Per the germline V gene, CDR1 is SNHLY and CDR2 is FYNNEI. There are 15 residues in the CDR3. V was shortened by 6 bases and J by 0 bases, with 11 bases between the two germline ends. The CDR3 protein is CASRNRESNTGELFF. The CDR3 region has the DNA TGTGCCAGCAGAAACAGGGAATCGAACACCGGGGAGCTGTTTTTT.

The chain employs TRBV2 and TRBJ2-3, with 8 bases identical to TRBD1. CDR1 is SNHLY, CDR2 FYNNEI, per germline. This CDR3 region has 14 residues. Losses at the gene ends were 4 bases for V and 1 base for J; bases not matched to a gene: 1. The CDR3 sequence is CASSGGQGTDTQYF. CDR3 DNA sequence: TGTGCCAGCAGTGGGGGACAGGGCACAGATACGCAGTATTTT. Filled out from reference TRBV2 and TRBJ2-3, the complete variable domain reads EPEVTQTPSHQVTQMGQEVILRCVPISNHLYFYWYRQILGQKVEFLVSFYNNEISEKSEIFDDQFSVERPDGSNFTLKIRSTKLEDSAMYFCASSGGQGTDTQYFGPGTRLTVL.

The chain recombines TRBV19 with TRBJ1-4, with D possibly matching TRBD1 (6 bases). Germline-derived CDR1 and CDR2 are LNHDA and SQIVND (reference sequence). V lost 6 bases, J lost 0 bases, and 23 bases lay in between. This CDR3 has 19 amino acids. Here the CDR3 DNA reads TGTGCCAGTAGCAGAAACCGGGACACACCTTGGGCAACTAATGAAAAACTGTTTTTT. It is translated as CASSRNRDTPWATNEKLFF.

The chain links TRBV24-1 to TRBJ2-2; TRBD1 aligns across 7 bases. The germline CDR1 and CDR2 sequences are KGHDR and SFDVKD. V lost 2 bases, J lost 0 bases, and 5 bases stayed unmatched. The CDR3 contains 17 residues. CDR3 DNA sequence: TGTGCCACCAGTGATTCTCGACAGGGTCCGAACACCGGGGAGCTGTTTTTT. Amino acid sequence: CATSDSRQGPNTGELFF.

The count of this clone is one. The chain links TRBV25-1 to TRBJ1-2, with a weak D call TRBD1 (6 bases). CDR1 and CDR2 from the germline V gene are MGHDK and SYGVNS. V lost 3 bases, J lost 4 bases, and 18 bases lay in between. The CDR3 has 16 amino acids. CDR3 DNA: TGTGCCAGCAGTGACCCGCGGAGCAAACAGGGCTATGGCTACACCTTC. Its translation: CASSDPRSKQGYGYTF.